The source of this T cell receptor (beta chain) is a study of shared clonotypes between healthy human individuals. Whole-study context: Three plates each covered CD4 naive and memory; CD8 naive two, CD8 memory one. Study results and caveats: Estimated richness was generally greater in naive than memory subsets.

V was shortened by 2 bases and J by 6 bases, with 9 bases between the two germline ends. The CDR3 is 13 amino acids. Germline V lookup: CDR1 SNHLY, CDR2 FYNNEI. Deep level was the assay's run setting. The repertoire was sequenced with immunoSEQ multiplex PCR; TCRdb's copy has only in-frame clones and lacks some. The sample gives approximately 2.1 million clones, more than 80% of which show up once; about 0.39% is in the top ten. Regarding this clone: Its specificity is not known.

The specimen sequenced was naive CD4+ T cells from PBMCs. Subset indicated: CD45RA+ positively selected. This TCR came from a man aged 18 to 29 in good health. Some clones in this sample may be carry-over from other donors' samples. The rearrangement uses TRBV2 and TRBJ2-3; no firm D call. CDR3 DNA: TGTGCCAGCAGTGAACTTCGTTGGGATACGCAGTATTTT. Translating it yields CASSELRWDTQYF. The whole variable domain, remainder taken from reference TRBV2 and TRBJ2-3, is EPEVTQTPSHQVTQMGQEVILRCVPISNHLYFYWYRQILGQKVEFLVSFYNNEISEKSEIFDDQFSVERPDGSNFTLKIRSTKLEDSAMYFCASSELRWDTQYFGPGTRLTVL.